The clone carrying this T cell receptor beta chain appeared a few times. The target antigen is unknown. The ends lost 6 bases at V and 4 bases at J; junction bases unmatched: 5. This CDR3 is built from 13 residues. The data stem from a study of naive and memory T cell subsets. Findings of the study overall: A few larger clonotypes appeared in naive repertoires, especially CD8, possibly memory cells re-expressing CD45RA.

An equimolar mix of two oligonucleotides served as the beta constant-region primer for TRBC1 and TRBC2. Ligated cDNA was amplified by four rounds of PCR with nested alpha and beta constant-region primers and SP2. TCRdb re-analysed the UMI-ligation and nested PCR reads in MiXCR, keeping a single row per CDR3 protein. The sample includes approximately 150,000 distinct CDR3 sequences, roughly a fifth of them seen just once. The chain uses TRBV12-3 or TRBV12-4 and TRBJ2-7; 8 nucleotides agree with TRBD1. The sequence was collected from a human donor in good health. The specimen was naive CD8+ T cells from blood. This CDR3 reads CASRSGGAYEQYF. Written as DNA, the CDR3 is TGTGCCAGCAGGTCAGGGGGCGCGTACGAGCAGTACTTC.